These 17 T cell receptor beta chains were all obtained from the same sample, sequenced in a study of CD8+ T cells in alopecia areata. Scientists pooled cutaneous lymph node cells and sorted them on CD4, CD8alpha, NKG2D, NKG2ACE and other markers. After isolation, RNA underwent reverse transcription to generate cDNA as the sequencing template. TCRdb keeps only in-frame clones here, not all; method: immunoSEQ multiplex PCR. This repertoire lists around 290,000 clones without singletons; 0.9% to 1.5% sits in the top ten. The sample consisted of CD4+ T cells sorted from a lymph node. The source is a C3H/HeJ mouse with alopecia areata. The mouse line has the MHC haplotype H2-k.

There are a few counts of this clone. Mouse gene names apply. Read sequence stops 4 residues before the CDR3 end, and the germline J gene provides the missing end. The chain employs TRBV5 and TRBJ2-3, with 7 bases matching TRBD2. The CDR3 totals 16 residues. Germline-derived CDR1 and CDR2 are LGHNA and YNLKQL (reference sequence). The V and J ends lost 3 bases and 0 bases, in that order; junction bases with no gene match: 6. CDR3 DNA, as far as it was read: TGTGCCAGCAGCCAGGAAAACTGGGGTAGTGCAGAA. It is translated as CASSQENWGSAE. The whole CDR3 sequence reads CASSQENWGSAETLYF.

This clone appeared a few times. Genes and germline come from the mouse. This CDR3 is also generated by other DNA sequences in the sample. Incomplete CDR3 DNA: TGTGCCAGCAGTATAGGACAAAACCAAGAC. Translation: CASSIGQNQD. The entire CDR3 is CASSIGQNQDTQYF. V usage is TRBV19 and J usage is TRBJ2-5; no definite D call. Read sequence stops 4 residues before the CDR3 end, and the germline J gene provides the missing end. The CDR3 is 14 residues long. CDR1 is FNHDT, CDR2 SITEND, per germline (reference sequence). V lost 0 bases, J lost 0 bases, and 5 bases lay in between.

Comments on this clone: Genes here carry mouse names. The CDR3 end falls 4 residues outside the read, so it is completed with the germline J gene. The chain combines TRBV13-1 with TRBJ1-1, with D possibly TRBD1 on 6 matching bases. Germline lookup yields CDR1 NSHNY and CDR2 SYGAGN. V gave up 3 bases and J gave up 0 bases, with 12 bases separating them. The CDR3 sequence is 15 residues long. The CDR3 bases that were read are TGTGCCAGCAGTGGGTCCGGGACAACAAACACA. It specifies CASSGSGTTNT. The full CDR3 protein reads CASSGSGTTNTEVFF.

With regard to this clone: The gene names here belong to mouse. Sequencing ends 3 residues short of the CDR3 end; the germline J gene provides the rest. V gene TRBV1 combines with J gene TRBJ1-6; weak D call: TRBD1 (5 bases). TRBJ1-6 is an ORF, with its function uncertain. CDR1 is NSQYPW and CDR2 is LRSPGD in the germline V gene (reference sequence). V was cut by 0 bases and J by 3 bases, with 9 bases left in between. This CDR3 has 16 amino acids. Partial CDR3 DNA: TGCACCTGCAGTGCAGATTCGGACAACTATAATTCGCCC. It encodes CTCSADSDNYNSP. In full, the CDR3 reads CTCSADSDNYNSPLYF.

The table lists this clone with a few counts. The gene symbols are mouse symbols. The read falls 4 residues short of the CDR3 end, and the missing part is taken from the germline J gene. This sequence joins TRBV13-2 and TRBJ2-4; 10 nucleotides match TRBD2. The CDR3 consists of 17 residues. Trimming removed 0 bases from V and 0 bases from J; junction bases left unmatched: 4. CDR1 and CDR2 (germline): NNHNN, SYGAGS (reference sequence). The covered CDR3 bases are TGTGCCAGCGGTGATGCAACCTGGGGGGGCAGTCAAAAC. Amino acid sequence: CASGDATWGGSQN. The whole CDR3 is CASGDATWGGSQNTLYF.

Note on this clone: The gene names given are mouse names. The sequenced fragment ends 4 residues before the CDR3 boundary, so the rest is inferred from the germline J gene. The rearrangement uses TRBV1 and TRBJ1-1; D may be TRBD1 (6 bases). This CDR3 region has 12 residues. Germline V gene sequence: CDR1 NSQYPW, CDR2 LRSPGD (reference sequence). CDR3 sequence reads: CTCSDRVGEVFF. The sequenced CDR3 bases are TGCACCTGCAGTGACAGGGTTGGA.

For this clone: The genes are named according to mouse. The CDR3 end lies 4 residues beyond the end of the read and is filled in from the germline J gene. The chain employs TRBV31 and TRBJ2-7, with TRBD2 matching 9 bases. Germline trimming cut 5 bases from V and 3 bases from J; bases unmatched to any gene: 2. The germline V gene has CDR1 GKSSPN and CDR2 SITVG. The CDR3 loop spans 12 amino acids. This chain's CDR3 is CAWGLGFYEQYF. The sequenced part of the CDR3 DNA is TGTGCCTGGGGACTGGGGTTCTAT.

This clone has just a few counts. Gene and germline names: mouse. Additional DNA sequences in this sample encode the identical CDR3. CDR3 amino acids: CASSQDLGNQDTQYF. The DNA read from the CDR3 is TGTGCCAGCAGCCAAGATCTGGGTAACCAAGAC. The rearrangement links TRBV5 to TRBJ2-5, with a possible D match to TRBD2 (5 bases). The read ends 4 residues early relative to the CDR3; the germline J gene fills the gap. The V gene lost 0 bases and the J gene lost 0 bases, with 7 bases spanning the gap. The CDR3 has 15 residues. Germline V CDR1 and CDR2: LGHNA, YNLKQL (reference sequence).

This clone has a handful of counts. The genes and germline here are from mouse. From the germline J gene comes the end of the CDR3, since the read stops 4 residues before it. J is TRBJ1-2 and V is TRBV13-3, with a tentative D call TRBD1 (6 bases). Between the trimmed V and J ends, which lost 2 bases and 0 bases, there was a span of 8 bases. This CDR3 contains 14 residues. In germline, CDR1 is NNHDY, CDR2 SYVADS. CDR3 loop: CASSEGQANSDYTF. Incomplete CDR3 DNA: TGTGCCAGCAGTGAGGGACAAGCAAACTCC.

This clone was seen a few times. These gene names are mouse names. The CDR3 end is not reached by the read, which stops 4 residues before it; the germline J gene fills it in. This rearrangement joins TRBV17 to TRBJ1-2, with TRBD1 matching 8 bases. The CDR3 runs 16 residues. The V gene end was trimmed by 2 bases and the J gene end by 2 bases; junction bases not matched to a gene: 7. CDR1 and CDR2 from the germline V gene are MNHDT and YYDKIL. The CDR3 DNA, read in part, is TGTGCTAGCAGTAGATCCCCAGGGGGCGCGAACTCC. This codes for CASSRSPGGANS. The entire CDR3 reads CASSRSPGGANSDYTF.

This clone came up a few times. Genes here carry mouse names. The CDR3 is cut off 4 residues early in the read; its end comes from the germline J gene. The chain has TRBV5 and TRBJ2-3; a possible D gene is TRBD2 (6 bases). Deletions cut 0 bases from V and 0 bases from J, with 10 bases between. The CDR3 is 16 amino acids. Germline CDR1 LGHNA, CDR2 YNLKQL (reference sequence). CDR3 region: CASSQDGTSSAETLYF. The DNA read from the CDR3 is TGTGCCAGCAGCCAAGACGGGACTTCTAGTGCAGAA.

This clone has only a few counts. Germline and genes: mouse. The missing CDR3 end, 4 residues past where the read stops, is filled in from the germline J gene. The chain is built from TRBV17 and TRBJ2-7; the D gene is possibly TRBD1 (5 bases). The CDR3 has 13 residues. Germline V gene lookup returns CDR1 MNHDT and CDR2 YYDKIL. CDR3 DNA (partial): TGTGCTAGCAGTAGCCCAGGGAAGGAT. This encodes CASSSPGKD. The entire CDR3 is CASSSPGKDEQYF.

This clone was counted a few times. Gene names denote mouse genes. The read is 4 residues too short to cover the CDR3 end, so that end is filled in from the germline J gene. The V and J genes are TRBV1 and TRBJ1-2; D perhaps matches TRBD1 (6 bases). The V and J ends lost 6 bases and 0 bases respectively, with 11 bases between them. The length of the CDR3 is 14 residues. Germline V lookup: CDR1 NSQYPW, CDR2 LRSPGD (reference sequence). The chain's CDR3 is CTCRDRITNSDYTF. The covered CDR3 bases are TGCACCTGCAGAGACAGGATCACAAACTCC.

This clone was counted at least ten times. Genes and germline are mouse. The sequence runs out 4 residues before the end of the CDR3; the remainder is reconstructed from the germline J gene. V is TRBV17 and J is TRBJ2-1; D call uncertain. This CDR3 has 14 residues. Germline lookup yields CDR1 MNHDT and CDR2 YYDKIL. Trimming took off 0 bases at V and 3 bases at J, with 6 bases between the two ends. The sequenced CDR3 bases are TGTGCTAGCAGTAGAGATCCCCTCTATGCT. It translates to CASSRDPLYA. The CDR3 in full is CASSRDPLYAEQFF.

Of note for this clone: The genes and germline here are from mouse. With the read ending 4 residues before the CDR3 end, the germline J gene is used to fill in that end. The rearrangement uses TRBV5 and TRBJ2-3; 11 nucleotides match TRBD2. The ends lost 0 bases at V and 0 bases at J; junction bases unmatched: 5. This CDR3 spans 18 amino acids. CDR1 is LGHNA, CDR2 YNLKQL, per germline (reference sequence). The CDR3 is CASSQEGDWGLSAETLYF. CDR3 DNA (partial): TGTGCCAGCAGCCAAGAGGGGGACTGGGGGCTTAGTGCAGAA.

Comment on this clone: Gene names are the mouse ones. The read gets to within 4 residues of the CDR3 end, and the germline J gene fills in the rest. Other DNA sequences of this sample code for an identical CDR3. V and J are TRBV19 and TRBJ2-5; 10 nucleotides match TRBD1. This CDR3 is built from 14 residues. Germline CDR1 FNHDT, CDR2 SITEND (reference sequence). The CDR3 loop reads CASSTGTGEDTQYF. Incomplete CDR3 DNA: TGTGCCAGCAGTACCGGGACAGGGGAAGAC.

This clone was found a few times. The listed genes are named as in mouse. The read ends 4 residues before the CDR3 terminus; that terminus is restored from the germline J gene. The chain combines TRBV13-3 with TRBJ2-3, with 11 bases fitting TRBD2. The CDR3 totals 14 residues. From germline, CDR1 is NNHDY and CDR2 SYVADS. The J segment lost 3 bases and the V segment lost 5 bases, leaving 2 bases of the junction unmatched. CDR3 DNA, as far as it was read: TGTGCCAGCAGAAACTGGGGGGGCGCAGAA. This encodes CASRNWGGAE. The entire CDR3 protein reads CASRNWGGAETLYF.